This entry describes one T cell receptor (beta chain). The antigen is not known. During its preparation, the TCRbeta library received unique molecular identifiers. In TCRdb, the PCR reads were re-called with MiXCR into one record per CDR3 protein. The table records about 78,000 distinct CDR3 sequences, roughly 14% of them present only once. The data derive from a study of T-cell reconstitution after alpha-beta-depleted transplantation in children. Study-level points and caveats: About two months after transplant, alpha-beta T cells reportedly came from several hundred expanded graft clones. The main origin of T-cell counts and diversity one year after transplant was newly produced T cells. Where some patients showed high TCRbeta diversity at day 60, it came from recipient T cells and thymic progenitors that had survived.

Germline-derived CDR1 and CDR2 are SGHTA and FQGNSA. V was cut by 5 bases and J by 0 bases, with 11 bases left in between. The CDR3 extends over 15 amino acids. This sample comprised PBMCs, mostly from graft donor cells, obtained 180 days after TCRalphabeta/CD19-depleted stem cell transplant. This clonotype was sampled from a male patient aged 2-15 years who had a stem cell transplant for acute lymphoblastic leukemia, so the T cells may come from the graft donor. The V call is TRBV7-2, the J call TRBJ1-3; D ambiguous. The CDR3 loop reads CASSPGQFSGNTIYF. The CDR3 DNA follows: TGTGCCAGCAGCCCCGGGCAGTTCTCTGGAAACACCATATATTTT.